The T cell receptor beta chain described here comes from a study of blood T cell repertoires in COVID-19. Across the whole study: There were acute and convalescent COVID-19 samples, and they came from the United States, Italy and Spain. From T cells, B-cell-depleted T cells, or PBMCs came the material, which was cDNA or gDNA.

Assignment of participants to cohorts was predicated upon participant-reported clinical history. For recovered donors of Cohort 3, there were two negative PCRs, clearance, or symptom resolution. Assay used: immunoSEQ multiplex PCR; TCRdb lists only in-frame clones, some missing. Here the sample spans 300,000 to 350,000 clones, about nine tenths being singletons. J lost 5 bases, V lost 8 bases, and 8 bases had no gene match. Germline lookup yields CDR1 SNHLY and CDR2 FYNNEI. The CDR3 is 14 amino acids. This receptor was obtained from a woman aged 18 to 35 who had recovered from COVID-19. Sequencing input: PBMCs or T cells enriched from blood (not recorded which). The chain is built from TRBV2 and TRBJ2-1; 8 bases align to TRBD2. The chain's CDR3 is CASRWTSTHNEQFF. The DNA for the CDR3 is TGTGCCAGCCGGTGGACTAGCACCCACAATGAGCAGTTCTTC.